This T cell receptor beta chain was identified during a study of cytomegalovirus exposure and HLA in healthy donors. Study-wide points: V- and J-gene trimming of TCR beta was linked (in a later analysis) to a missense DCLRE1C variant. Links to common viral pathogens appeared, in a later analysis, for several of the most significant clusters.

Notes on this clone: Its antigen is still unknown.

The PCR had 60 Vbeta and 13 Jbeta primers. Using immunoSEQ multiplex PCR, the repertoire was profiled, and TCRdb retains in-frame clones only, with some absent. The sample has about 92,000 clones, about four fifths seen once. The sample consisted of PBMCs. This TCR was sampled from a young woman in good health and CMV-seropositive.

The chain's CDR3 is CASSHGQINSYEQYF. In nucleotides, the CDR3 is TGCGCCAGCAGCCATGGTCAGATAAACTCCTACGAGCAGTACTTC. V is TRBV4-1 and J is TRBJ2-7; no clear D. V was pared by 3 bases and J by 0 bases, with 12 bases between. Per germline, CDR1 MGHRA and CDR2 YSYEKL. CDR3 length equals 15 residues.